Shown below are 3 T cell receptor beta chains from a single sample sequenced in a study of T cells in women clearing cervical HPV infection. Clones were read by immunoSEQ multiplex PCR, and TCRdb kept only the in-frame ones, dropping some. Recorded for this sample: about 26,000 clones. Input material: blood buffy coat. The receptor source for this set is a woman between 18 and 70 years old with a cervical HPV16 infection that either progressed to CIN3+ or cleared (not recorded which).

A remark on this clone: The junction and the germline gene differ at one end; a read error may be behind it. Read sequence stops 3 residues before the CDR3 end, and the germline J gene provides the missing end. The rearrangement links TRBV7-9 to TRBJ2-3, with a tentative D call TRBD2 (6 bases). Germline loops: CDR1 SEHNR, CDR2 FQNEAQ (reference sequence). The CDR3 sequence is 12 residues long. CDR3 region: CSSSWGGETQYF. CDR3 DNA, as far as it was read: TGTTCCAGCAGCTGGGGCGGGGAGACG.

Worth noting for this clone: The read ends 3 residues shy of where the CDR3 ends; the end is completed using the germline J gene. This chain links TRBV7-2 with TRBJ1-6, with 7 bases that match TRBD1. The germline CDR1 and CDR2 sequences are SGHTA and FQGNSA. The CDR3 runs 13 residues. The J segment lost 10 bases and the V segment lost 5 bases, leaving 5 bases of the junction unmatched. This CDR3 reads CASSVRDRSPLHF. Partial CDR3 DNA: TGTGCCAGCAGCGTCAGGGACAGATCACCC.

A word on this clone: Read coverage stops 3 residues before the CDR3 terminus; the germline J gene supplies the remainder. The gene calls are TRBV2 and TRBJ2-7; 8 bases are shared with TRBD2. V trimming: 4 bases; J trimming: 6 bases; junction bases outside the gene matches: 5. Germline CDR1 reads SNHLY; CDR2 reads FYNNEI. This CDR3 contains 13 residues. The CDR3 protein is CASSVLAGGEQYF. The covered CDR3 bases are TGTGCCAGCAGTGTCCTCGCGGGGGGCGAG.